What follows describes a single T cell receptor (beta chain). This sample is part of a study of control samples from healthy donors and cancer patients. The CDR3 is 12 amino acids. Between the trimmed V and J ends, which lost 6 bases and 2 bases, there was a span of 8 bases. CDR1 and CDR2 (germline): MNHEY, SVGAGI. Sequenced by immunoSEQ multiplex PCR; TCRdb stores in-frame clones only, minus some. This table holds some 140,000 clones, roughly 92% found once. This receptor was taken from a young man in good health. Sample: blood. The chain uses TRBV6-5 and TRBJ2-7; D not resolved. The CDR3 DNA follows: TGTGCCAGCAGACCATCACCCTACGAGCAGTACTTC. Its protein is CASRPSPYEQYF.